This T cell receptor (beta chain) was observed in a study of graft-versus-host responses after intestinal transplantation. This CDR3 region has 14 residues. J was trimmed by 6 bases and V by 6 bases; bases with no gene match: 5. Looked up from germline, CDR1 is ENHRY and CDR2 is SYGVKD. This clone was observed a handful of times. What it binds is not known. Generated by immunoSEQ multiplex PCR, the TCRdb table keeps only in-frame clones and is missing some. The profile covers about 90,000 clones, with approximately 82% appearing a single time and around 0.86% taken by the ten largest. This receptor was identified in a human donor who received an intestinal transplant. Sequences were derived from unstimulated CD4+ T cells sorted from spleen or lymph node cells, sampled before intestinal transplant. The chain joins TRBV10-3 to TRBJ2-3; 11 bases agree with TRBD1. CDR3 in amino acids: CAISPGQGGDTQYF. The CDR3 DNA reads TGTGCCATCAGCCCGGGACAGGGGGGTGATACGCAGTATTTT.